The 15 T cell receptor beta chains given below trace back to one sample, sequenced in a study of T cells in Graves' hyperthyroidism and ophthalmopathy. Amplified TCR beta CDR3 regions came from RNA transcripts. First-round RT-PCR with HTBI primers amplified the TCR CDR3 region. TCRdb ran MiXCR on the multiplex PCR reads and lists one entry per CDR3 protein. The sample shows under 400,000 distinct CDR3 sequences, roughly a fifth of them seen only once. Sequencing was carried out using blood. Receptors were obtained from a woman aged 45-65 years with Graves' hyperthyroidism.

This clonotype was recorded at least ten times. The chain combines TRBV27 with TRBJ2-1, with TRBD1 as a possible D gene (5 bases). The V end lost 4 bases, the J end lost 8 bases, and 12 bases lay between the germline ends. The CDR3 is 13 amino acids. Germline values: CDR1 MNHEY, CDR2 SMNVEV (reference sequence). CDR3 residues: CASSSLDSHEQFF. DNA for the CDR3: TGTGCCAGCAGTTCCCTTGACAGTCATGAGCAGTTCTTC.

The chain is built from TRBV3-1 and TRBJ1-2; D gene uncertain. V was clipped by 6 bases and J by 5 bases, with 25 bases between them. The germline CDR1 and CDR2 sequences are LGHDT and YNNKEL (reference sequence). CDR3 length: 17 residues. The CDR3 is CASRPDPPYDRRYGYTF. CDR3 in DNA: TGTGCCAGCAGACCTGACCCCCCGTACGACCGGCGATATGGCTACACCTTC.

This clonotype appeared many times. This rearrangement joins TRBV7-2 to TRBJ2-5, with D hard to call. The CDR3 is 13 amino acids. Germline V gene data show CDR1 as SGHTA and CDR2 as FQGNSA. V was cut by 1 base and J by 1 base, with 4 bases left in between. CDR3 region: CASSLVGQETQYF. CDR3 DNA: TGTGCCAGCAGCTTAGTGGGCCAAGAGACCCAGTACTTC. Complete variable domain (other parts from reference TRBV7-2 and TRBJ2-5): GAGVSQSPSNKVTEKGKDVELRCDPISGHTALYWYRQSLGQGLEFLIYFQGNSAPDKSGLPSDRFSAERTGGSVSTLTIQRTQQEDSAVYLCASSLVGQETQYFGPGTRLLVL.

This clonotype was seen ten or more times. This chain uses TRBV12-5 with TRBJ1-2; D not resolved. V dropped 3 bases and J dropped 8 bases, with 13 bases sitting between them. The CDR3 runs 13 residues. The germline V gene encodes CDR1 LGHNT and CDR2 FRNRAP. CDR3 nucleotide sequence: TGTGCTAGTGGTTTCGGGCTCAGGAGGGGCTACACCTTC. This codes for CASGFGLRRGYTF.

This clonotype was counted many times. The V and J genes are TRBV6-1 and TRBJ1-2; D gene uncertain. The V gene lost 7 bases and the J gene lost 7 bases, with 10 bases spanning the gap. The germline V gene encodes CDR1 MNHNS and CDR2 SASEGT. There are 11 residues in the CDR3. CDR3 in amino acids: CASTLRFGYTF. The CDR3 nucleotides read TGTGCCAGCACCCTACGGTTTGGCTACACCTTC.

This clonotype has at least ten counts. The chain combines TRBV7-9 with TRBJ2-1, with D possibly TRBD1 on 7 matching bases. V lost 0 bases, J lost 8 bases, and 26 bases lay in between. The length of the CDR3 is 19 residues. Germline CDR1 SEHNR, CDR2 FQNEAQ (reference sequence). CDR3 region: CASSLAILRDSLWGDEQFF. The CDR3 DNA is TGTGCCAGCAGCTTAGCGATTCTCCGGGACAGCCTTTGGGGGGATGAGCAGTTCTTC.

In its sample, this clonotype was seen a few times. V usage is TRBV5-4 and J usage is TRBJ1-4, with D possibly being TRBD1 (5 bases). The CDR3 totals 15 residues. V dropped 3 bases and J dropped 7 bases, with 16 bases sitting between them. The germline gives CDR1 SGHNT, CDR2 YYREEE (reference sequence). CDR3 sequence reads: CASSWGGLLGEKLFF. In DNA form, the CDR3 reads TGTGCCAGCAGCTGGGGCGGCCTCTTGGGTGAAAAACTGTTTTTT.

This clonotype was counted ten times or more. The rearrangement joins TRBV20-1 to TRBJ2-3, with 12 bases matching TRBD2. CDR1 is DFQATT and CDR2 is SNEGSKA in the germline V gene (reference sequence). The CDR3 contains 13 residues. The junction had 2 bases not matched to a gene; V was cut back by 5 bases and J by 5 bases. CDR3 coding DNA: TGCAGTGCTTCACTAGCGGGGGGAGATACGCAGTATTTT. Its protein product is CSASLAGGDTQYF.

This clonotype has just a few counts. The gene calls are TRBV5-4 and TRBJ2-2, with 12 nucleotides matching TRBD2. The V gene's germline CDR1 is SGHNT and CDR2 YYREEE (reference sequence). The CDR3 extends over 17 amino acids. Unmatched junction bases numbered 11, after V lost 5 bases and J lost 6 bases. The CDR3, as DNA: TGTGCCAGCAGACTCGAATCTACTAGCGGGAGGCCCGGGGAGCTGTTTTTT. Translation: CASRLESTSGRPGELFF.

Remarks on this clonotype: With a much larger clone just one base away, this may be a read error. In DNA form, the CDR3 reads TGTGCCTGGAGTGTGTGGGAAAACACCAGGGAGCTGTTTTTT. Translating gives CAWSVWENTRELFF. The chain uses TRBV30 and TRBJ2-2; D not resolved. The CDR3 contains 14 residues. Germline V gene lookup returns CDR1 GTSNPN and CDR2 SVGIG (reference sequence). Combining the CDR3 with reference TRBV30 and TRBJ2-2 gives the whole variable domain SQTIHQWPATLVQPVGSPLSLECTVEGTSNPNLYWYRQAAGRGLQLLFYSVGIGQISSEVPQNLSASRPQDRQFILSSKKLLLSDSGFYLCAWSVWENTRELFFGEGSRLTVL.

This clonotype has just a few counts. An end of the junction does not agree with germline; a read error may underlie this. V usage is TRBV28 and J usage is TRBJ2-7; D might be TRBD1 (5 bases). The CDR3 length is 14 residues. Germline V gives CDR1 MDHEN, CDR2 SYDVKM. CDR3 residues: CASKTPETAYKQYF. The CDR3 DNA follows: TGTGCCAGCAAGACCCCCGAGACAGCCTACAAGCAGTACTTC.

The chain is built from TRBV6-1 and TRBJ2-7; TRBD2 agrees at 10 bases. With V trimmed by 5 bases and J by 4 bases, 14 bases remained unmatched. Germline-derived CDR1 and CDR2 are MNHNS and SASEGT. CDR3 size: 17 residues. In DNA, the CDR3 is TGTGCCAGCAGTCCCGGACTAGCGGCGGACTCCCGGTACGAGCAGTACTTC. Encoded protein: CASSPGLAADSRYEQYF.

This clonotype was observed at least ten times. V usage is TRBV30 and J usage is TRBJ2-1; D might be TRBD1 or TRBD2, each matching 5 bases. Trimming cost V 2 bases and J 0 bases, with 11 bases left between them. The CDR3 consists of 15 residues. Germline loops: CDR1 GTSNPN, CDR2 SVGIG (reference sequence). For the CDR3, the DNA is TGTGCCTGGAGTTCACGTGGGGGCTCCTACAATGAGCAGTTCTTC. Protein product: CAWSSRGGSYNEQFF.

This clonotype was seen repeatedly, ten times or more. The chain recombines TRBV6-6 with TRBJ1-1; 8 nucleotides align to TRBD1. Germline lookup yields CDR1 MNHNY and CDR2 SVGAGI (reference sequence). This CDR3 is built from 17 residues. The V and J ends lost 2 bases and 3 bases, in that order; junction bases with no gene match: 11. The CDR3 nucleotides are TGTGCCAGCAGTTACCCTACTTCGACAGGGGCGGACACTGAAGCTTTCTTT. Its translation is CASSYPTSTGADTEAFF.

The rearrangement uses TRBV29-1 and TRBJ2-5; tentatively, D is TRBD2 (5 bases). V gave up 4 bases and J gave up 5 bases, with 14 bases separating them. CDR1 SQVTM and CDR2 ANQGSEA come from the germline V gene. CDR3 length: 13 amino acids. The CDR3 nucleotides are TGCAGCGTTGGGCTAGCAGTAGGGGAGACCCAGTACTTC. It encodes CSVGLAVGETQYF.